These 29 T cell receptor beta chains came from one sample sequenced in a study of T cell changes during pregnancy in multiple sclerosis. Data came from immunoSEQ multiplex PCR; TCRdb stores just in-frame clones and leaves some out. The sample contains about 35,000 clones, 93% of which appear only once. The material sequenced was CD4+ T cells from peripheral blood mononuclear cells, taken in the first trimester of pregnancy. All receptors come from a female donor with multiple sclerosis, enrolled in a pregnancy study.

The V and J genes are TRBV5-8 and TRBJ2-1; TRBD2 matches 8 bases. Germline CDR1 and CDR2: SGHTS and YDEGEE. The ends lost 3 bases at V and 4 bases at J; junction bases unmatched: 3. The CDR3 is 14 residues long. As DNA, the CDR3 is TGTGCCAGCAGCTCAATAGCGGGATACAATGAGCAGTTCTTC. Protein: CASSSIAGYNEQFF. The full variable domain, with the rest looked up from reference TRBV5-8 and TRBJ2-1, is EAGVTQSPTHLIKTRGQQATLRCSPISGHTSVYWYQQALGLGLQFLLWYDEGEERNRGNFPPRFSGRQFPNYSSELNVNALELEDSALYLCASSSIAGYNEQFFGPGTRLTVL.

This rearrangement joins TRBV7-3 to TRBJ2-3; TRBD2 agrees at 8 bases. V gave up 4 bases and J gave up 4 bases; unmatched junction bases: 4. Germline CDR1 SGHTA, CDR2 FQGTGA. The CDR3 covers 14 residues. CDR3 sequence reads: CASSSGLVPDTQYF. The CDR3 DNA sequence: TGTGCCAGCAGCTCGGGACTAGTTCCAGATACGCAGTATTTT.

This sequence joins TRBV11-2 and TRBJ2-5, with D possibly matching TRBD2 (6 bases). The CDR3 is made up of 15 amino acids. Germline V lookup: CDR1 SGHAT, CDR2 FQNNGV. V lost 2 bases and J lost 5, with 15 bases in between. The CDR3 loop is CASSLTKARGETQYF. The DNA of the CDR3 is TGTGCCAGCAGCTTAACCAAGGCCCGGGGGGAGACCCAGTACTTC.

On this clone: The junction and the germline gene differ at one end; a read error may be behind it. The chain has TRBV7-3 and TRBJ2-1, with 8 bases fitting TRBD1. CDR1 SGHTA and CDR2 FQGTGA come from the germline V gene. CDR3 length equals 13 residues. The CDR3 DNA sequence: TGTGCCGGCAGTCTCACAGGGGGGAATGAGCAGTTCTTC. Amino acids: CAGSLTGGNEQFF.

The V and J genes are TRBV2 and TRBJ1-2, with 8 bases fitting TRBD1. V trimming: 8 bases; J trimming: 6 bases; junction bases outside the gene matches: 11. The CDR3 extends over 14 amino acids. Germline CDR1 SNHLY, CDR2 FYNNEI. CDR3 sequence: CASRQDRAWNGYTF. DNA for the CDR3: TGTGCCAGCCGTCAGGACAGGGCGTGGAATGGCTACACCTTC.

This rearrangement joins TRBV2 to TRBJ2-3; D perhaps matches TRBD1 (5 bases). There are 17 residues in the CDR3. The germline V gene has CDR1 SNHLY and CDR2 FYNNEI. The ends were cut back, 7 bases at V and 1 base at J, with 21 bases in the middle. The CDR3 nucleotides are TGTGCCAGCACCGGACATTACAGGCCGCCACGCACAGATACGCAGTATTTT. This encodes CASTGHYRPPRTDTQYF. The full variable domain, completed using reference TRBV2 and TRBJ2-3, is EPEVTQTPSHQVTQMGQEVILRCVPISNHLYFYWYRQILGQKVEFLVSFYNNEISEKSEIFDDQFSVERPDGSNFTLKIRSTKLEDSAMYFCASTGHYRPPRTDTQYFGPGTRLTVL.

This rearrangement joins TRBV6-5 to TRBJ1-2; D unresolved. Per germline, CDR1 MNHEY and CDR2 SVGAGI. Trimming cost V 4 bases and J 4 bases, with 10 bases left between them. The CDR3 is 13 amino acids. CDR3 coding DNA: TGTGCCAGCAGTTTGTGGCAGGCCTATGGCTACACCTTC. Its translation is CASSLWQAYGYTF.

The chain is built from TRBV19 and TRBJ2-6; 9 bases align to TRBD2. J gave up 4 bases and V 9 bases, and 7 bases lay outside the gene matches. Per the germline V gene, CDR1 is LNHDA and CDR2 is SQIVND (reference sequence). The CDR3 length is 15 residues. CDR3 region: CASAGGGSGANVLTF. For the CDR3, the DNA is TGTGCCAGCGCGGGAGGGGGCTCAGGGGCCAACGTCCTGACTTTC.

CDR3 bases: TGTGCCAGCCGCGGGGTCCTTTCTAACTATGGCTACACCTTC. It encodes CASRGVLSNYGYTF. The rearrangement joins TRBV5-5 to TRBJ1-2; no reliable D call. The V gene lost 7 bases and the J gene lost 0 bases, with 13 bases spanning the gap. The V gene's germline CDR1 is SGHKS and CDR2 YYEKEE (reference sequence). The CDR3 length is 14 residues.

This chain connects TRBV11-2 to TRBJ2-3, with TRBD1 identical over 8 bases. The CDR3 totals 15 residues. Germline V CDR1 and CDR2: SGHAT, FQNNGV. V trimming: 5 bases; J trimming: 5 bases; junction bases outside the gene matches: 9. In DNA form, the CDR3 reads TGTGCCAGCAGCCTAGGGACAGGAGGTGGAGATACGCAGTATTTT. This encodes CASSLGTGGGDTQYF.

The J gene is TRBJ1-4, the V gene TRBV5-6; no clear D gene. V lost 5 bases and J 8 bases, leaving 19 bases between the germline ends. Germline V gives CDR1 SGHDT, CDR2 YYEEEE. The CDR3 loop spans 15 amino acids. Here the CDR3 reads CASSRPPGIGEKLFF. CDR3 bases: TGTGCCAGCAGTCGCCCCCCGGGGATAGGGGAAAAACTGTTTTTT. The whole variable domain, remainder taken from reference TRBV5-6 and TRBJ1-4, is DAGVTQSPTHLIKTRGQQVTLRCSPKSGHDTVSWYQQALGQGPQFIFQYYEEEERQRGNFPDRFSGHQFPNYSSELNVNALLLGDSALYLCASSRPPGIGEKLFFGSGTQLSVL.

The chain combines TRBV19 with TRBJ2-1; 15 positions match TRBD2. Germline CDR1 is LNHDA and CDR2 is SQIVND (reference sequence). CDR3 length: 16 residues. J was trimmed by 7 bases and V by 4 bases; bases with no gene match: 5. CDR3 in amino acids: CASSRGLAGGLNEQFF. The CDR3 DNA follows: TGTGCCAGTAGTAGGGGACTAGCGGGAGGACTAAATGAGCAGTTCTTC.

This rearrangement joins TRBV7-2 to TRBJ2-7; 7 nucleotides match TRBD2. CDR3 length: 18 residues. Germline loops: CDR1 SGHTA, CDR2 FQGNSA. V dropped 5 bases and J dropped 6; count of bases not matched to a gene: 22. The CDR3 region has the DNA TGTGCCAGCAGCGCACCGTGGGGGAGGGGAGGTGGGGTCCCCGAGCAGTACTTC. This sequence encodes CASSAPWGRGGGVPEQYF.

This chain joins TRBV7-3 and TRBJ2-3, with a possible D match to TRBD1 (6 bases). Trimming took off 2 bases at V and 0 bases at J, with 18 bases between the two ends. The CDR3 has 18 amino acids. CDR1 is SGHTA and CDR2 is FQGTGA in the germline V gene. The CDR3 DNA is TGTGCCAGCAGCTTATTTTCCACCGGGACACCAAGCACAGATACGCAGTATTTT. Protein: CASSLFSTGTPSTDTQYF.

J is TRBJ2-3 and V is TRBV7-3; 12 positions agree with TRBD2. CDR3 length equals 16 residues. Per the germline V gene, CDR1 is SGHTA and CDR2 is FQGTGA. The junction had 7 bases not matched to a gene; V was cut back by 4 bases and J by 5 bases. CDR3 sequence (DNA): TGTGCCAGCAGCTGGTCTAGCGGGGGGGCAGAAGATACGCAGTATTTT. Translated: CASSWSSGGAEDTQYF.

This rearrangement joins TRBV5-4 to TRBJ2-2, with 11 bases that match TRBD1. CDR3 length: 16 amino acids. Germline CDR1 SGHNT, CDR2 YYREEE (reference sequence). V lost 4 bases and J lost 5; bases outside the gene matches: 7. For the CDR3, the DNA is TGTGCCAGCAGCCCGGGACAGGGGGTTCGTACCGGGGAGCTGTTTTTT. Translated, it gives CASSPGQGVRTGELFF.

The chain has TRBV7-2 and TRBJ1-4; 8 nucleotides match TRBD1. The germline V gene encodes CDR1 SGHTA and CDR2 FQGNSA. This CDR3 comprises 17 residues. The V gene end was trimmed by 1 base and the J gene end by 0 bases; junction bases not matched to a gene: 4. DNA of the CDR3: TGTGCCAGCAGCTTAGTAGGGACAGGTGCAACTAATGAAAAACTGTTTTTT. Translated: CASSLVGTGATNEKLFF.

This clone was seen only once. The chain carries TRBV7-2 and TRBJ2-1; 8 nucleotides line up with TRBD2. The germline gives CDR1 SGHTA, CDR2 FQGNSA. The CDR3 runs to 18 residues. V shed 3 bases and J 10 bases; nucleotides not matched to a gene: 20. This CDR3 reads CASSFGGTSGDRTGEQFF. In nucleotides, the CDR3 is TGTGCCAGCAGCTTCGGTGGTACTAGCGGAGACCGCACAGGGGAGCAGTTCTTC.

The chain couples TRBV27 to TRBJ2-1; D uncertain. V was clipped by 6 bases and J by 2 bases, with 8 bases between them. CDR1 is MNHEY and CDR2 is SMNVEV in the germline V gene (reference sequence). The CDR3 is 13 residues long. The CDR3 loop reads CASRYRAYNEQFF. Written as DNA, the CDR3 is TGTGCCAGCAGGTACAGAGCCTACAATGAGCAGTTCTTC.

V is TRBV2 and J is TRBJ1-2; D remains ambiguous. Trimming stripped 11 bases from V and 4 bases from J, with 17 bases between. CDR1 SNHLY and CDR2 FYNNEI come from the germline V gene. The CDR3 has 13 residues. CDR3 sequence: CALRREKGYGYTF. CDR3 in DNA: TGTGCCCTCAGGAGGGAGAAAGGCTATGGCTACACCTTC.

This chain connects TRBV15 to TRBJ2-2, with 7 bases lining up with TRBD1. J gave up 7 bases and V 3 bases, and 11 bases lay outside the gene matches. The CDR3 contains 16 residues. Germline V gene data show CDR1 as LNHNV and CDR2 as YYDKDF (reference sequence). This chain's CDR3 is CATSRSQGSWHGELFF. The CDR3 DNA is TGTGCCACCAGCAGGTCACAGGGGAGTTGGCACGGGGAGCTGTTTTTT.

The chain employs TRBV18 and TRBJ2-7; 8 bases agree with TRBD1. The CDR3 covers 17 residues. Germline V lookup: CDR1 KGHSH, CDR2 LQKENI. V shed 6 bases, J shed 4 bases, and the junction held 17 bases outside the gene matches. In DNA form, the CDR3 reads TGTGCCAGCTCTCAGGTCCCGGGGACAGGTCTACCTTACGAGCAGTACTTC. Translated, it gives CASSQVPGTGLPYEQYF.

The rearrangement uses TRBV7-9 and TRBJ2-5, with a possible D match to TRBD2 (7 bases). The CDR3 runs 15 residues. Per germline, CDR1 SEHNR and CDR2 FQNEAQ (reference sequence). Trimming pared 3 bases from V and 4 bases from J, leaving 15 bases between. The CDR3 DNA sequence: TGTGCCAGCAGCTTTCGAGGGGGGGTACGAGAGACCCAGTACTTC. Translation: CASSFRGGVRETQYF.

The chain joins TRBV7-9 to TRBJ1-4; TRBD1 is a possible D gene (5 bases). The germline gives CDR1 SEHNR, CDR2 FQNEAQ (reference sequence). The germline V and J ends were trimmed by 3 bases and 7 bases, with 21 bases remaining between them. This CDR3 contains 17 residues. The CDR3 region is CASSFSGTDGASEKLFF. The CDR3 DNA is TGTGCCAGCAGCTTCTCAGGGACTGATGGCGCTAGTGAAAAACTGTTTTTT.

This clone was seen only once. The rearrangement links TRBV2 to TRBJ1-2; D is undetermined. The CDR3 length is 13 residues. Trimming pared 6 bases from V and 6 bases from J, leaving 14 bases between. CDR1 and CDR2 from the germline V gene are SNHLY and FYNNEI. Written as DNA, the CDR3 is TGTGCCAGCAGGGTCCTGCGGGAAGATGGCTACACCTTC. This codes for CASRVLREDGYTF.

The chain joins TRBV11-2 to TRBJ1-2, with 7 positions matching TRBD1. The CDR3 has 14 amino acids. V shed 5 bases and J 2 bases; nucleotides not matched to a gene: 5. Germline V gives CDR1 SGHAT, CDR2 FQNNGV. The CDR3 region is CASSPLTGNYGYTF. CDR3 nucleotides: TGTGCCAGCAGCCCCTTGACAGGGAACTATGGCTACACCTTC. The full variable domain, rest sourced from reference TRBV11-2 and TRBJ1-2, is EAGVAQSPRYKIIEKRQSVAFWCNPISGHATLYWYQQILGQGPKLLIQFQNNGVVDDSQLPKDRFSAERLKGVDSTLKIQPAKLEDSAVYLCASSPLTGNYGYTFGSGTRLTVV.

The chain carries TRBV6-1 and TRBJ1-5, with D perhaps matching TRBD1 (5 bases). This CDR3 spans 13 amino acids. CDR1 is MNHNS, CDR2 SASEGT, per germline. V lost 4 bases and J lost 5, with 9 bases in between. The CDR3 DNA is TGTGCCAGCAGTGGTACCAGGGATCAGCCCCAGCATTTT. This translates into CASSGTRDQPQHF.

This chain links TRBV7-3 with TRBJ1-2; 9 bases map to TRBD1. The CDR3 loop spans 13 amino acids. Per the germline V gene, CDR1 is SGHTA and CDR2 is FQGTGA. V shed 5 bases and J 8 bases; nucleotides not matched to a gene: 6. The CDR3 spells CASSAQGALGYTF. Here the CDR3 DNA reads TGTGCCAGCAGCGCACAGGGGGCACTCGGCTACACCTTC. Together with reference TRBV7-3 and TRBJ1-2, the CDR3 gives the full variable domain: GAGVSQTPSNKVTEKGKYVELRCDPISGHTALYWYRQSLGQGPEFLIYFQGTGAADDSGLPNDRFFAVRPEGSVSTLKIQRTERGDSAVYLCASSAQGALGYTFGSGTRLTVV.

The chain uses TRBV5-4 and TRBJ1-2, with D possibly matching TRBD1 (6 bases). V lost 5 bases and J lost 4, with 12 bases in between. The germline V gene encodes CDR1 SGHNT and CDR2 YYREEE (reference sequence). The CDR3 totals 13 residues. The chain's CDR3 is CASSLQGTYGYTF. The CDR3, as DNA: TGTGCCAGCAGTCTGCAGGGGACCTATGGCTACACCTTC.